These 29 T cell receptor beta chains were all obtained from the same sample, sequenced in a study of cytomegalovirus exposure and HLA in healthy donors. Amplification used 60 Vbeta primers and 13 Jbeta primers. The method was immunoSEQ multiplex PCR; TCRdb's version includes in-frame clones alone and lacks a portion of them. The data show some 180,000 clones, with over 65% seen just once and approximately 3% held by the top ten. Sample: PBMCs. Every receptor here comes from a woman in her twenties or thirties in good health and CMV-seronegative.

This chain uses TRBV25-1 with TRBJ2-2; D ambiguous. The CDR3 spans 13 residues. V was cut by 5 bases and J by 7 bases, with 11 bases left in between. Per the germline V gene, CDR1 is MGHDK and CDR2 is SYGVNS. CDR3 coding DNA: TGTGCCAGCAGTATTGCGGAGATCGGGGAGCTGTTTTTT. This encodes CASSIAEIGELFF.

V is TRBV6-5 and J is TRBJ1-2; weak D call: TRBD1 (6 bases). This CDR3 is 15 amino acids long. In germline, CDR1 is MNHEY, CDR2 SVGAGI. V lost 6 bases and J 6 bases, leaving 20 bases between the germline ends. The CDR3 coding sequence is TGTGCCAGCAGCCCAGGAGGGGGGGGTCGGGATGGCTACACCTTC. It encodes CASSPGGGGRDGYTF.

The chain combines TRBV6-5 with TRBJ2-1; 10 bases are a match to TRBD2. The germline V gene encodes CDR1 MNHEY and CDR2 SVGAGI. The V segment lost 7 bases and the J segment 2 bases; nucleotides outside the gene matches: 5. This CDR3 comprises 15 residues. CDR3 in amino acids: CASTSGLATYNEQFF. The CDR3 coding sequence is TGTGCCAGCACCTCGGGACTAGCGACCTACAATGAGCAGTTCTTC.

The J gene is TRBJ2-3, the V gene TRBV5-5; TRBD1 is a possible D gene (6 bases). Germline V lookup: CDR1 SGHKS, CDR2 YYEKEE (reference sequence). The V and J ends lost 0 bases and 5 bases respectively, with 7 bases between them. This CDR3 has 13 residues. The CDR3 sequence is CASSLAGQDTQYF. Written as DNA, the CDR3 is TGTGCCAGCAGCTTGGCGGGACAAGATACGCAGTATTTT.

The rearrangement uses TRBV19 and TRBJ1-5; D is unclear. Trimming took 0 bases from V and 2 from J, leaving 11 bases between them. Germline CDR1 reads LNHDA; CDR2 reads SQIVND (reference sequence). This CDR3 is 16 amino acids long. Here the CDR3 DNA reads TGTGCCAGTAGTATAGAGGACTCTAGGGGCAATCAGCCCCAGCATTTT. Encoded protein: CASSIEDSRGNQPQHF.

The chain employs TRBV30 and TRBJ1-2, with 7 bases aligning to TRBD1. In germline, CDR1 is GTSNPN, CDR2 SVGIG (reference sequence). This CDR3 contains 13 residues. V was clipped by 5 bases and J by 0 bases; unmatched bases: 3. The CDR3 here is CAWAGQTNYGYTF. The CDR3 nucleotides read TGTGCCTGGGCGGGACAGACTAACTATGGCTACACCTTC.

The table lists this clone with a few counts. V is TRBV6-1 and J is TRBJ2-7, with 7 bases identical to TRBD2. V gave up 8 bases and J gave up 1 base; unmatched junction bases: 8. Looked up from germline, CDR1 is MNHNS and CDR2 is SASEGT. This CDR3 region has 14 residues. CDR3 region: CASSLAVPSYEQYF. CDR3 nucleotide sequence: TGTGCCAGCTCGCTAGCGGTTCCTTCCTACGAGCAGTACTTC.

The chain couples TRBV6-5 to TRBJ1-2; tentative D call: TRBD1 (5 bases). Trimming shortened V by 4 bases and J by 4 bases, and 13 bases separated the two germline ends. The V gene's germline CDR1 is MNHEY and CDR2 SVGAGI. The CDR3 sequence is 14 residues long. In DNA form, the CDR3 reads TGTGCCAGCAGTTCACGACAGAAAATCTATGGCTACACCTTC. This sequence encodes CASSSRQKIYGYTF.

This clone showed up just a few times. The rearrangement uses TRBV7-9 and TRBJ2-1; D unresolved. The length of the CDR3 is 12 residues. The germline V and J ends were trimmed by 1 base and 10 bases, with 8 bases remaining between them. The germline gives CDR1 SEHNR, CDR2 FQNEAQ (reference sequence). DNA of the CDR3: TGTGCCAGCAGCTTAGGGCAACCGGAGCAGTTCTTC. It translates to CASSLGQPEQFF. The whole variable domain, filled in from reference TRBV7-9 and TRBJ2-1, reads DTGVSQNPRHKITKRGQNVTFRCDPISEHNRLYWYRQTLGQGPEFLTYFQNEAQLEKSRLLSDRFSAERPKGSFSTLEIQRTEQGDSAMYLCASSLGQPEQFFGPGTRLTVL.

The chain couples TRBV30 to TRBJ2-7; weak D call: TRBD2 (6 bases). Trimming left V 3 bases short and J 4 bases short, with 13 bases between. The CDR3 extends over 13 amino acids. Germline V CDR1 and CDR2: GTSNPN, SVGIG (reference sequence). CDR3 region: CAWSLGGTYEQYF. The CDR3 DNA follows: TGTGCCTGGAGCTTGGGGGGAACATACGAGCAGTACTTC.

The V gene is TRBV19, the J gene TRBJ1-4; 7 bases match TRBD1. The CDR3 extends over 15 amino acids. Germline CDR1 is LNHDA and CDR2 is SQIVND (reference sequence). After removal of 3 bases from V and 7 bases from J, the junction contained 8 bases not matched to a gene. Here the CDR3 reads CASSISTGASEKLFF. CDR3 sequence (DNA): TGTGCCAGTAGTATTTCTACAGGGGCCTCTGAAAAACTGTTTTTT.

The chain joins TRBV19 to TRBJ1-1; D gene ambiguous. CDR1 and CDR2 from the germline V gene are LNHDA and SQIVND (reference sequence). The CDR3 is 11 amino acids. The ends were cut back, 6 bases at V and 3 bases at J, with 5 bases in the middle. CDR3 nucleotide sequence: TGTGCCAGTAGACAGTACACTGAAGCTTTCTTT. Protein product: CASRQYTEAFF.

This chain connects TRBV18 to TRBJ2-3; 7 nucleotides agree with TRBD2. The V gene end was trimmed by 4 bases and the J gene end by 3 bases; junction bases not matched to a gene: 10. CDR1 KGHSH and CDR2 LQKENI come from the germline V gene. The CDR3 runs 16 residues. The CDR3 spells CASSLSLAGATDTQYF. CDR3 DNA: TGTGCCAGCTCACTCTCTCTGGCGGGAGCGACAGATACGCAGTATTTT.

This clone was recorded only once. The gene calls are TRBV5-1 and TRBJ2-1, with 7 bases lining up with TRBD1. The germline CDR1 and CDR2 sequences are SGHRS and YFSETQ. This CDR3 comprises 15 residues. V was pared by 0 bases and J by 3 bases, with 3 bases of the junction left unmatched. For the CDR3, the DNA is TGCGCCAGCAGCTTGGTGGCAGGGGGCTACAATGAGCAGTTCTTC. It codes for CASSLVAGGYNEQFF. The entire variable domain, with the rest obtained from reference TRBV5-1 and TRBJ2-1, is as follows: KAGVTQTPRYLIKTRGQQVTLSCSPISGHRSVSWYQQTPGQGLQFLFEYFSETQRNKGNFPGRFSGRQFSNSRSEMNVSTLELGDSALYLCASSLVAGGYNEQFFGPGTRLTVL.

This clone is labeled medium-sized. The V call is TRBV6-4, the J call TRBJ2-3; TRBD2 matches 8 bases. There are 14 residues in the CDR3. Trimming at V came to 3 bases and at J to 4 bases, leaving 3 bases not matched to a gene. Per germline, CDR1 MRHNA and CDR2 SNTAGT. The CDR3 loop reads CASSERGEADTQYF. The CDR3 region has the DNA TGTGCCAGCAGTGAGCGGGGGGAAGCAGATACGCAGTATTTT.

This sequence joins TRBV2 and TRBJ2-3; a possible D gene is TRBD1 (5 bases). V lost 6 bases, J lost 2 bases, and 6 bases lay in between. Per germline, CDR1 SNHLY and CDR2 FYNNEI. The CDR3 loop spans 12 amino acids. CDR3 sequence reads: CASRGATDTQYF. CDR3 DNA sequence: TGTGCCAGCAGAGGGGCCACAGATACGCAGTATTTT.

V gene TRBV9 combines with J gene TRBJ1-1, with D uncertain. This CDR3 contains 12 residues. The germline gives CDR1 SGDLS, CDR2 YYNGEE. V was clipped by 4 bases and J by 10 bases, with 14 bases between them. This CDR3 is CASSTMDGVAFF. CDR3 sequence (DNA): TGTGCCAGCAGCACGATGGACGGGGTAGCTTTCTTT.

The chain links TRBV29-1 to TRBJ2-6; TRBD1 might be the D (9 bases). Deletions cut 6 bases from V and 0 bases from J, with 18 bases between. The CDR3 spans 17 residues. CDR1 and CDR2 (germline): SQVTM, ANQGSEA. As DNA, the CDR3 is TGCAGCGTCGGGGGGGGGACAGGGTCCTCTGGGGCCAACGTCCTGACTTTC. Translating gives CSVGGGTGSSGANVLTF.

J is TRBJ2-5 and V is TRBV29-1; TRBD1 matches 10 bases. This CDR3 contains 12 residues. J was trimmed by 8 bases and V by 7 bases; bases with no gene match: 7. Germline V gene lookup returns CDR1 SQVTM and CDR2 ANQGSEA. The CDR3 reads CSARQGAPTQYF. The CDR3 DNA reads TGCAGCGCCCGACAGGGGGCCCCCACCCAGTACTTC.

The chain uses TRBV5-4 and TRBJ2-2, with D possibly matching TRBD1 (6 bases). Looked up from germline, CDR1 is SGHNT and CDR2 is YYREEE (reference sequence). The length of the CDR3 is 14 residues. Deletions cut 3 bases from V and 2 bases from J, with 8 bases between. The CDR3 is CASSWTVNTGELFF. The CDR3 nucleotides read TGTGCCAGCAGCTGGACAGTAAACACCGGGGAGCTGTTTTTT.

V and J are TRBV15 and TRBJ2-1; possible D gene TRBD2, 5 bases. Trimming took 1 base from V and 14 from J, leaving 12 bases between them. The CDR3 covers 12 residues. Germline V gene data show CDR1 as LNHNV and CDR2 as YYDKDF (reference sequence). The CDR3 loop reads CATSRGGALEFF. The CDR3 DNA reads TGTGCCACCAGCAGAGGGGGAGCGTTGGAGTTCTTC.

The chain combines TRBV5-1 with TRBJ1-1; no clear D gene. The CDR3 is made up of 12 amino acids. Between the trimmed V and J ends, which lost 2 bases and 5 bases, there was a span of 7 bases. Germline V gene sequence: CDR1 SGHRS, CDR2 YFSETQ. The CDR3 sequence: CASSFRGTEAFF. DNA of the CDR3: TGCGCCAGCAGCTTTAGAGGAACTGAAGCTTTCTTT.

This clone was counted between two and nine times. The chain combines TRBV5-1 with TRBJ2-1; 8 bases are shared with TRBD2. The CDR3 contains 18 residues. CDR1 and CDR2 from the germline V gene are SGHRS and YFSETQ. V lost 0 bases and J lost 4; bases outside the gene matches: 12. The CDR3 loop is CASSLAVRREVPYNEQFF. DNA for the CDR3: TGCGCCAGCAGCTTGGCTGTTCGGCGGGAGGTCCCATACAATGAGCAGTTCTTC.

The chain combines TRBV4-1 with TRBJ2-2; 9 nucleotides align to TRBD1. CDR1 and CDR2 (germline): MGHRA, YSYEKL. V lost 0 bases and J lost 6; bases outside the gene matches: 11. This CDR3 has 18 residues. The CDR3 sequence is CASSQDHGQGYLAGELFF. CDR3 bases: TGCGCCAGCAGCCAAGATCACGGACAGGGGTATTTGGCCGGGGAGCTGTTTTTT.

The J gene is TRBJ2-1, the V gene TRBV27, with 10 bases identical to TRBD1. The germline gives CDR1 MNHEY, CDR2 SMNVEV (reference sequence). V was clipped by 1 base and J by 2 bases; unmatched bases: 2. The CDR3 is made up of 16 amino acids. The CDR3 bases are TGTGCCAGCAGTTTATACGGACAGGGGGCCTACAATGAGCAGTTCTTC. As protein: CASSLYGQGAYNEQFF.

J is TRBJ1-1 and V is TRBV27, with 10 positions matching TRBD1. The germline V gene encodes CDR1 MNHEY and CDR2 SMNVEV (reference sequence). Trimming cost V 5 bases and J 4 bases; bases outside gene matches: 7. The CDR3 covers 15 residues. CDR3 protein: CASSLTGGAGTEAFF. In DNA form, the CDR3 reads TGTGCCAGCAGTCTGACAGGGGGCGCGGGCACTGAAGCTTTCTTT.

The rearrangement joins TRBV5-6 to TRBJ1-3, with D uncertain. V gave up 0 bases and J gave up 0 bases, with 4 bases separating them. The germline CDR1 and CDR2 sequences are SGHDT and YYEEEE. This CDR3 comprises 14 residues. The CDR3, as DNA: TGTGCCAGCAGCTTGGTCAACTCTGGAAACACCATATATTTT. It codes for CASSLVNSGNTIYF.

The V and J genes are TRBV18 and TRBJ2-7, with 8 bases aligning to TRBD1. The germline gives CDR1 KGHSH, CDR2 LQKENI. J lost 5 bases, V lost 2 bases, and 2 bases had no gene match. The CDR3 is 13 residues long. The CDR3 here is CASSPGTGNEQYF. As DNA, the CDR3 is TGTGCCAGCTCACCAGGGACAGGTAACGAGCAGTACTTC.

V gene TRBV18 combines with J gene TRBJ2-5; possible D gene TRBD2, 6 bases. Germline lookup yields CDR1 KGHSH and CDR2 LQKENI. V shed 3 bases and J shed 1 base, with 9 bases lying between them. The CDR3 consists of 14 residues. The CDR3 coding sequence is TGTGCCAGCTCACCGGACTACCTCCAAGAGACCCAGTACTTC. This codes for CASSPDYLQETQYF.